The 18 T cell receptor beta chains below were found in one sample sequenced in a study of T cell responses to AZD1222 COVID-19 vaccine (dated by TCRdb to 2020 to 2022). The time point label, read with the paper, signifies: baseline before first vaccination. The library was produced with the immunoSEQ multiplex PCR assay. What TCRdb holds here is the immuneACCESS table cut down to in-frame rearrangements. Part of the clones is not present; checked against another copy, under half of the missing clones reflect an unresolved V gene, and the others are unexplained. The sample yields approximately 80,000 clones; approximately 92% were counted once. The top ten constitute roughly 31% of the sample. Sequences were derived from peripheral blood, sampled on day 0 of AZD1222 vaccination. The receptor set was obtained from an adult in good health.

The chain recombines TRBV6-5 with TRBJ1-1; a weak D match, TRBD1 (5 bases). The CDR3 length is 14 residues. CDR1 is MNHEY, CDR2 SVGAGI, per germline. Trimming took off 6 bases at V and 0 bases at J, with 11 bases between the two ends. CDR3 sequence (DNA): TGTGCCAGCAGGTCGACAGAGATGAACACTGAAGCTTTCTTT. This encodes CASRSTEMNTEAFF.

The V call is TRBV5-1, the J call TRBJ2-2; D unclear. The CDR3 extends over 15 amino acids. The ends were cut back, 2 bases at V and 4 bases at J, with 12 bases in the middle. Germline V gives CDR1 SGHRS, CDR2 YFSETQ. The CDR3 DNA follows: TGCGCCAGCAGCTTCATAGATCCCCGCACCGGGGAGCTGTTTTTT. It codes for CASSFIDPRTGELFF. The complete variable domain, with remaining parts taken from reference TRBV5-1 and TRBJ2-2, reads KAGVTQTPRYLIKTRGQQVTLSCSPISGHRSVSWYQQTPGQGLQFLFEYFSETQRNKGNFPGRFSGRQFSNSRSEMNVSTLELGDSALYLCASSFIDPRTGELFFGEGSRLTVL.

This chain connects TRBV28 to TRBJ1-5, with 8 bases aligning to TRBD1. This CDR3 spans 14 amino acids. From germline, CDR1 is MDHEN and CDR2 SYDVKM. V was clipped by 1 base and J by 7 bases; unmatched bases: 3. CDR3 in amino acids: CASSLFGQGQPQHF. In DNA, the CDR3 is TGTGCCAGCAGTTTATTTGGACAGGGCCAGCCCCAGCATTTT.

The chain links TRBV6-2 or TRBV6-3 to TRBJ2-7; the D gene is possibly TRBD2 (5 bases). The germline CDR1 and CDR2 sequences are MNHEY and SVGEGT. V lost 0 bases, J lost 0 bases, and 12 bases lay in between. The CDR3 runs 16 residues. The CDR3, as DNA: TGTGCCAGCAGTTACTCGGCGCGGGCGATCTCCTACGAGCAGTACTTC. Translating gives CASSYSARAISYEQYF.

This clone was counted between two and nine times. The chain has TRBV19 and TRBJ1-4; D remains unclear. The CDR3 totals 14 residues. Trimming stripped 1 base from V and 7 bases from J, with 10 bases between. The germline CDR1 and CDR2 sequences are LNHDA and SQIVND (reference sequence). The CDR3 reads CASSIGGVGEKLFF. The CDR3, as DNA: TGTGCCAGTAGTATAGGTGGGGTCGGTGAAAAACTGTTTTTT.

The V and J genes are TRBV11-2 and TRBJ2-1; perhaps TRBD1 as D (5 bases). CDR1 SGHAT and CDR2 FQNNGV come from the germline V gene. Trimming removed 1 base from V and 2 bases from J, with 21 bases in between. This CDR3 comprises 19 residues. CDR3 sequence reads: CASSLAHLRAGRPYNEQFF. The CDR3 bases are TGTGCCAGCAGCTTAGCGCACCTACGAGCAGGGCGGCCCTACAATGAGCAGTTCTTC.

CDR3 protein: CASSLQGAAYGYTF. The DNA of the CDR3 is TGTGCCAGCAGTTTGCAGGGGGCTGCCTATGGCTACACCTTC. The chain recombines TRBV6-6 with TRBJ1-2; TRBD1 aligns across 8 bases. Germline CDR1 is MNHNY and CDR2 is SVGAGI (reference sequence). The length of the CDR3 is 14 residues. The J segment lost 4 bases and the V segment lost 4 bases, leaving 5 bases of the junction unmatched.

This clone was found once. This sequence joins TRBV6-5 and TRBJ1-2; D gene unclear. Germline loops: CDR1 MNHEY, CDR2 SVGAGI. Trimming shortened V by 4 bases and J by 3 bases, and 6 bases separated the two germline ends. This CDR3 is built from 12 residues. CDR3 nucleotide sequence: TGTGCCAGCAGTTTGACGTACTATGGCTACACCTTC. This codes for CASSLTYYGYTF.

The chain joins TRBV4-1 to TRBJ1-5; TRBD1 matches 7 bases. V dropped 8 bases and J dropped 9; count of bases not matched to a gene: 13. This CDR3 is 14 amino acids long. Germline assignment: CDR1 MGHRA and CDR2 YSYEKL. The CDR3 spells CASGQVPIISPQHF. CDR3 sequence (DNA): TGCGCCAGCGGACAGGTCCCCATCATTTCGCCCCAGCATTTT.

CDR3 nucleotides: TGTGCCAGCAGCCCTGGACTAGCGGGACGCACAGATACGCAGTATTTT. Protein: CASSPGLAGRTDTQYF. The gene calls are TRBV28 and TRBJ2-3; 12 bases are a match to TRBD2. CDR1 is MDHEN and CDR2 is SYDVKM in the germline V gene. This CDR3 is built from 16 residues. V trimming: 6 bases; J trimming: 1 base; junction bases outside the gene matches: 5.

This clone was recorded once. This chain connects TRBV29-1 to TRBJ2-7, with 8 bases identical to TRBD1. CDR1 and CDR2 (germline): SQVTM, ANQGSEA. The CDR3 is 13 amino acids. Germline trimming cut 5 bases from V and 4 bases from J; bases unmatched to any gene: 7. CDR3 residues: CSVRPGGTYEQYF. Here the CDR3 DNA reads TGCAGCGTTCGACCAGGGGGCACATACGAGCAGTACTTC.

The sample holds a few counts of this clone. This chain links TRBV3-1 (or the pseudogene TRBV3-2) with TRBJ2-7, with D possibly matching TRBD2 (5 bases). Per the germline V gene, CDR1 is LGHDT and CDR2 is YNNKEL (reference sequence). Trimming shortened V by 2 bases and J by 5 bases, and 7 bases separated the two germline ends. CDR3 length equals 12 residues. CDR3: CASSQTRDEQYF. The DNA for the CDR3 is TGTGCCAGCAGCCAAACTAGAGACGAGCAGTACTTC.

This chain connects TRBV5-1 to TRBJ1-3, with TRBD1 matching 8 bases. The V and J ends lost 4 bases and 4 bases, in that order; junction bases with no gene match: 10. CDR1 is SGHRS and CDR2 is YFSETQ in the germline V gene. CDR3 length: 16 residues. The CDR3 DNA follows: TGCGCCAGCAGCGCACAGGGGGTATCCTCCGGAAACACCATATATTTT. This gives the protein CASSAQGVSSGNTIYF.

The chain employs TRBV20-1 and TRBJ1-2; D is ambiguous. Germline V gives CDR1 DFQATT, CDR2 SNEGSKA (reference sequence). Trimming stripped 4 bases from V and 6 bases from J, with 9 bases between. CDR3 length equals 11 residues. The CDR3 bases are TGCAGTGCTATGACTGGCAATGGCTACACCTTC. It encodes CSAMTGNGYTF.

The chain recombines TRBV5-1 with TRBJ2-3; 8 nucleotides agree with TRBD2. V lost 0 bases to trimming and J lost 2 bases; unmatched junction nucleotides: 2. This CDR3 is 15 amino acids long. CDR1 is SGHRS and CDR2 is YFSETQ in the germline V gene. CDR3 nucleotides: TGCGCCAGCAGCTTGGGCGGGAGGCCCACAGATACGCAGTATTTT. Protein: CASSLGGRPTDTQYF.

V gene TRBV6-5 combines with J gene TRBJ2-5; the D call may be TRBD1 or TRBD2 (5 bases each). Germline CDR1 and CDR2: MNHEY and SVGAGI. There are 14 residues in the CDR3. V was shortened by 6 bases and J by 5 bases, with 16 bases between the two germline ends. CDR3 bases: TGTGCCAGCAGAGAGGGCAGGGTCCGGGAGACCCAGTACTTC. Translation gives CASREGRVRETQYF.

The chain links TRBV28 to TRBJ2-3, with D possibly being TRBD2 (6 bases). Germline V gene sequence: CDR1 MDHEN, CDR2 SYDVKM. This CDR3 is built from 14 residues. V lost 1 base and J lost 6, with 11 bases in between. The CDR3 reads CASSLFGEADTQYF. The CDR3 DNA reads TGTGCCAGCAGTTTATTTGGGGAGGCGGATACGCAGTATTTT.

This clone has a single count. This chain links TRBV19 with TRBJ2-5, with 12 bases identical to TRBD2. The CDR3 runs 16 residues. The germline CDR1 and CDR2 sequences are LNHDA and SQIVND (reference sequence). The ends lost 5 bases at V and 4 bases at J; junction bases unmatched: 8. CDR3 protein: CASSPLAGGPRETQYF. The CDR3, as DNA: TGTGCCAGTAGTCCTCTAGCGGGAGGGCCCCGAGAGACCCAGTACTTC.